Below are 10 T cell receptor beta chains sequenced from a single sample in a study of CXCR3-negative and CXCR3-positive naive CD8 T cells. Study results and caveats: Compared with CXCR3-negative naive cells, CXCR3-positive naive cells showed more hydrophobic TRB CDR3s.

Antigen specificity for these receptors is unknown. With UMI labels, 5' RACE was used to prepare the TRB cDNA libraries. TCRdb reprocessed the 5' RACE reads; each CDR3 protein has one entry and no DNA is given. This sample carries about 120,000 distinct CDR3 sequences, with approximately 0.36% going to the ten biggest clones. The specimen sequenced was naive CXCR3+ CD8+ T cells from blood. Subset given: CD45RO-CCR7+CD27+CD95- naive CD8+ T cells expressing CXCR3 (TNR3+). The receptors stem from a human donor in good health. Some clones in this sample may be carry-over from other donors' samples.

The chain has TRBV10-3 and TRBJ2-7; TCRdb's D call of TRBD2 is untestable without DNA. The germline V gene has CDR1 ENHRY and CDR2 SYGVKD. This CDR3 comprises 15 residues. CDR3 protein: CAISEPRDYSYEQYF.

CDR3 sequence: CAIRQGSSYEQYF. The chain employs TRBV10-3 and TRBJ2-7; TCRdb selects TRBD1, and the lack of DNA leaves this call unchecked. The CDR3 loop spans 13 amino acids. Germline V lookup: CDR1 ENHRY, CDR2 SYGVKD.

The chain carries TRBV27 and TRBJ2-7; TCRdb picks TRBD2, but there is no DNA to check that call. The CDR3 runs to 16 residues. Looked up from germline, CDR1 is MNHEY and CDR2 is SMNVEV (reference sequence). The CDR3 region is CASSFLTSGGPYEQYF.

This chain joins TRBV20-1 and TRBJ2-1; the TRBD2 assignment by TCRdb is unverifiable without DNA. CDR3 length equals 17 residues. CDR1 is DFQATT and CDR2 is SNEGSKA in the germline V gene (reference sequence). The CDR3 loop reads CSARGFSGGWTDNEQFF.

The V gene is TRBV3-1, the J gene TRBJ2-7. The CDR3 is 17 amino acids. CDR1 LGHDT and CDR2 YNNKEL come from the germline V gene (reference sequence). The CDR3: CASSQVALRISPDEQYF.

V is TRBV5-1 and J is TRBJ2-1. This CDR3 has 15 residues. CDR1 and CDR2 from the germline V gene are SGHRS and YFSETQ. The CDR3 spells CASSLAGLYGNEQFF. The entire variable domain, with the rest obtained from reference TRBV5-1 and TRBJ2-1, is as follows: KAGVTQTPRYLIKTRGQQVTLSCSPISGHRSVSWYQQTPGQGLQFLFEYFSETQRNKGNFPGRFSGRQFSNSRSEMNVSTLELGDSALYLCASSLAGLYGNEQFFGPGTRLTVL.

The rearrangement uses TRBV28 and TRBJ2-1; no DNA is available, so the TRBD2 call from TCRdb remains unchecked. CDR1 and CDR2 from the germline V gene are MDHEN and SYDVKM. The CDR3 extends over 13 amino acids. The CDR3 sequence is CASLSGLLDEQFF.

The chain employs TRBV20-1 and TRBJ2-7; as DNA is missing, the TRBD1 call by TCRdb cannot be tested. Germline CDR1 reads DFQATT; CDR2 reads SNEGSKA (reference sequence). There are 15 residues in the CDR3. The CDR3 sequence: CSARDFGQSSYEQYF.

V usage is TRBV18 and J usage is TRBJ2-7. The germline gives CDR1 KGHSH, CDR2 LQKENI. The CDR3 extends over 15 amino acids. CDR3 sequence: CASSPYRGSSYEQYF.

The chain uses TRBV10-1 and TRBJ2-3; TCRdb's D call of TRBD1 is untestable without DNA. The CDR3 runs 15 residues. CDR1 and CDR2 from the germline V gene are WNHNN and SYGVQD (reference sequence). The CDR3 loop is CASSVDRGGTDTQYF.